This TCR beta chain was recovered during a study of Graves' ophthalmopathy and Graves' hyperthyroidism. The PBMCs originated from roughly 11 ml of fresh peripheral blood. The J segment lost 6 bases and the V segment lost 3 bases, leaving 6 bases of the junction unmatched. Germline V gene sequence: CDR1 SGDLS, CDR2 YYNGEE. This CDR3 is 13 amino acids long. Overall study findings and caveats: Blood shared most expanded thyroid clonotypes above 0.001 frequency. At 60% to 71% sensitivity and 72% to 75% specificity, the model predicted progression of the ophthalmopathy.

RNA transcripts provided the template for amplifying TCR beta CDR3 regions. HTBI primers served in a first-round RT-PCR, which a second-round multiplex PCR followed. MiXCR was run by TCRdb on the multiplex PCR reads, yielding one entry per CDR3 protein. The top ten hold more than 2.5% of the sample, which has around 600,000 distinct CDR3 sequences, about 40% seen once. This clonotype was seen ten or more times. Its antigen is unidentified. The chain joins TRBV9 to TRBJ2-7; TRBD1 aligns across 7 bases. The sample comprised peripheral blood. The sequence derives from an adult man with Graves' ophthalmopathy. CDR3 nucleotide sequence: TGTGCCAGCAGCGGCGGACAGGCGGCCGAGCAGTACTTC. It codes for CASSGGQAAEQYF.